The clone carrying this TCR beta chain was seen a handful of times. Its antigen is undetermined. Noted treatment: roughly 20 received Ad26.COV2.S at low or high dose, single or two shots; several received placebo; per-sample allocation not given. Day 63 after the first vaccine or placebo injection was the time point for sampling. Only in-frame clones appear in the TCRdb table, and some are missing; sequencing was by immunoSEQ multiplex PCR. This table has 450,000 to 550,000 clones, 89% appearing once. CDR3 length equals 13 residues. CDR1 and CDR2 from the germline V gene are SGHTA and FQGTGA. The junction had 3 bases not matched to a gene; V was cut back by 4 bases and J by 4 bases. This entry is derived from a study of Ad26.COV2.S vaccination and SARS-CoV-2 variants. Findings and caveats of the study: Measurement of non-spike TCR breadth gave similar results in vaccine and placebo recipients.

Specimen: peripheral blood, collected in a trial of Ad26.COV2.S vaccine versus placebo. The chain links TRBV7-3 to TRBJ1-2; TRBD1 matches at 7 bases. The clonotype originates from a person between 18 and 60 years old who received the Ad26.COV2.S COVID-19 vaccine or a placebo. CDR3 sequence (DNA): TGTGCCAGCAGCTCCCGACAGGGCTATGGCTACACCTTC. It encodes CASSSRQGYGYTF.